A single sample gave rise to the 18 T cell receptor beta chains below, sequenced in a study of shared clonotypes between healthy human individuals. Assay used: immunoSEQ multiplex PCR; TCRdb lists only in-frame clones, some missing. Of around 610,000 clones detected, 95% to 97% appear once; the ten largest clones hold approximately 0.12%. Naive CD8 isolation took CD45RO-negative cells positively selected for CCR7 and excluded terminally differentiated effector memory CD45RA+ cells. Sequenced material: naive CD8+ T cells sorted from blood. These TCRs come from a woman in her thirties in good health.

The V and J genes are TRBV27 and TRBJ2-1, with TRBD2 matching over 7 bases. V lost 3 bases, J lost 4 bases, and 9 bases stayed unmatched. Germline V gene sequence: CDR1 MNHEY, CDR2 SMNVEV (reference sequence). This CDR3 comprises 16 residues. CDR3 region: CASSFSAGETYNEQFF. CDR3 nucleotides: TGTGCCAGCAGTTTTTCCGCGGGAGAGACATACAATGAGCAGTTCTTC.

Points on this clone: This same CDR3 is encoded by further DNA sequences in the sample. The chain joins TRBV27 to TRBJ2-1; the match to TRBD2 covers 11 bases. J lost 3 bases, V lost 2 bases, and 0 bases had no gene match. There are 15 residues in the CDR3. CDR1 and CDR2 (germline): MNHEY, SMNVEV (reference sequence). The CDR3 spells CASSLGLAGYNEQFF. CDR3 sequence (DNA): TGTGCCAGCAGTTTAGGACTAGCGGGCTACAATGAGCAGTTCTTC.

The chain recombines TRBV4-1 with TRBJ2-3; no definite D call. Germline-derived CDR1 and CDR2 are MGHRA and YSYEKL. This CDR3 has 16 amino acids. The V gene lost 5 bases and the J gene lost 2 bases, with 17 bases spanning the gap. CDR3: CASSSHESLLTDTQYF. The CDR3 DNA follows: TGCGCCAGCAGCTCCCACGAAAGCCTACTCACAGATACGCAGTATTTT.

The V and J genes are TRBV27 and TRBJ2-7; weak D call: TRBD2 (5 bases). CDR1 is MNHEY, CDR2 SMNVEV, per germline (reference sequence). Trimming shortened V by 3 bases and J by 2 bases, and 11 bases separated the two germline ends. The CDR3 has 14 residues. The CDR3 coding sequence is TGTGCCAGCAGTTTCCGGGGTGAAACCTACGAGCAGTACTTC. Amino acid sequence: CASSFRGETYEQYF.

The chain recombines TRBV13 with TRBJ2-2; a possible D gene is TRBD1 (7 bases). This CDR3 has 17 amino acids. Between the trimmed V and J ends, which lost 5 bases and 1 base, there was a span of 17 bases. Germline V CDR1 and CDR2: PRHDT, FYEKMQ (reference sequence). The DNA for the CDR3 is TGTGCCAGCAGCAGACTAGGGACAGCCCGGAACACCGGGGAGCTGTTTTTT. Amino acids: CASSRLGTARNTGELFF.

CDR3 loop: CASSVGGQGLSGANVLTF. In nucleotides, the CDR3 is TGTGCCAGCAGCGTAGGAGGACAGGGACTCTCTGGGGCCAACGTCCTGACTTTC. V usage is TRBV9 and J usage is TRBJ2-6, with 8 bases identical to TRBD1. Germline CDR1 reads SGDLS; CDR2 reads YYNGEE. V was pared by 0 bases and J by 0 bases, with 5 bases of the junction left unmatched. The CDR3 sequence is 18 residues long.

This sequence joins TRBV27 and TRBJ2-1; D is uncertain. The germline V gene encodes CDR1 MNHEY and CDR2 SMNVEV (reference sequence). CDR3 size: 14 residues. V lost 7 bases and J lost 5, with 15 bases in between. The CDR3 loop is CASNLGNPNNEQFF. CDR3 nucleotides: TGTGCCAGCAACCTAGGAAACCCCAACAATGAGCAGTTCTTC.

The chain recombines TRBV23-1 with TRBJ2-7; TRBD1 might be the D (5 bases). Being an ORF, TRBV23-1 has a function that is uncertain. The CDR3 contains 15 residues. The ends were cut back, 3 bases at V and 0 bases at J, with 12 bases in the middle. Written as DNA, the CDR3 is TGCGCCAGCAGTCATTGCCAGGGTAGCTCCTACGAGCAGTACTTC. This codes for CASSHCQGSSYEQYF.

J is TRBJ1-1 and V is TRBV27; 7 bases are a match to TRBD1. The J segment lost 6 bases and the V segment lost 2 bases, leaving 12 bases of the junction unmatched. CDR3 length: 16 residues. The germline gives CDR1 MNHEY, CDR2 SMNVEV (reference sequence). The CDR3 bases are TGTGCCAGCAGTTTAGCCGCGGCAGGGGGTCCCGCTGAAGCTTTCTTT. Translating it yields CASSLAAAGGPAEAFF.

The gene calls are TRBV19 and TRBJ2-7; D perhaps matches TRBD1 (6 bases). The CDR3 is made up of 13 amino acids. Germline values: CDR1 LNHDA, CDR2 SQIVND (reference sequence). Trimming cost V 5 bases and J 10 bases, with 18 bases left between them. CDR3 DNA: TGTGCCAGTAGTGTATTCGGGACAACGGAACAGTACTTC. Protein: CASSVFGTTEQYF.

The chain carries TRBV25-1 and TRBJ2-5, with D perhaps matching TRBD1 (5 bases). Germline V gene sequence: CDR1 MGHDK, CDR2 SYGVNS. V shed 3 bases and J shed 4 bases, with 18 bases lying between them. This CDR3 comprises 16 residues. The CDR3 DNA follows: TGTGCCAGCAGTGATCCTTCCACCGACAGCCGAGAGACCCAGTACTTC. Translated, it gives CASSDPSTDSRETQYF.

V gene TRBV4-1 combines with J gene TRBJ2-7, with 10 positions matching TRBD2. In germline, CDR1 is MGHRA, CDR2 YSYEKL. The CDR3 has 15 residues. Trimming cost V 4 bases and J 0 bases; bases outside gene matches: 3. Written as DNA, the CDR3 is TGCGCCAGCAGCCTCGGACTAGCGGCCTCCTACGAGCAGTACTTC. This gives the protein CASSLGLAASYEQYF.

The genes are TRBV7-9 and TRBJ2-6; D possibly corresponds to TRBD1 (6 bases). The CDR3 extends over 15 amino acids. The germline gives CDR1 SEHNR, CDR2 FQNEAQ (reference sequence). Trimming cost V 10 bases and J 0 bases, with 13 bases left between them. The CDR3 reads CATQGYHSGANVLTF. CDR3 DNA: TGTGCCACACAGGGCTACCACTCTGGGGCCAACGTCCTGACTTTC.

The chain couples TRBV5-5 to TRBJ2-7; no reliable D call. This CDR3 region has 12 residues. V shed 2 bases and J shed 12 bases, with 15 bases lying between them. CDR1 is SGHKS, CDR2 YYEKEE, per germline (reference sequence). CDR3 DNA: TGTGCCAGCAGCTTCAGCTTAGAAGGCTCGTACTTC. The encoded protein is CASSFSLEGSYF.

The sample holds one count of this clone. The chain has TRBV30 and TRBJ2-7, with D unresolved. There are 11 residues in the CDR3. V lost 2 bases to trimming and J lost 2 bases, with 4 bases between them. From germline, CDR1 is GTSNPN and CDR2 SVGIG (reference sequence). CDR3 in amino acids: CAWSSPYEQYF. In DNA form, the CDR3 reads TGTGCCTGGAGTTCTCCCTACGAGCAGTACTTC.

The DNA of the CDR3 is TGTGCCAGCAGTCCGGGGACAGGGGGCGCGCAGCCCCAGCATTTT. Amino acids: CASSPGTGGAQPQHF. The V gene is TRBV27, the J gene TRBJ1-5; 12 bases are shared with TRBD1. With 5 bases clipped from V and 7 bases from J, the junction kept 6 bases outside the gene matches. Germline CDR1 reads MNHEY; CDR2 reads SMNVEV (reference sequence). There are 15 residues in the CDR3.

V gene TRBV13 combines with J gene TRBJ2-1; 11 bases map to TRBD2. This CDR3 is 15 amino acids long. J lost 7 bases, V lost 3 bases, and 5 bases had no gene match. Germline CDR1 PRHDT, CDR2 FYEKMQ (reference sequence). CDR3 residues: CASSLTSGIANEQFF. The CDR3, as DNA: TGTGCCAGCAGCTTGACTAGCGGGATTGCGAATGAGCAGTTCTTC.

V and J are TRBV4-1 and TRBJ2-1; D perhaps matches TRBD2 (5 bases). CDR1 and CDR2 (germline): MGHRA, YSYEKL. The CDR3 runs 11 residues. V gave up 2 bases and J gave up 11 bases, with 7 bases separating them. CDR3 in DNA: TGCGCCAGCAGCCAAAGCGGACAGCAGTTCTTC. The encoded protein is CASSQSGQQFF.